Sequencing of this T cell receptor (beta chain) was carried out in a study of T cell responses to AZD1222 COVID-19 vaccine. Study-wide points: Two doses of AZD1222 preceded a rise in Spike-specific TCR breadth and depth. White British donors predominated, females outnumbered males, and clonal diversity was possibly underestimated. Targeting of unmutated variant regions was reportedly seen in nearly half of spike-specific TCRs. Only 5 to 7 individuals given AZD1222 were seropositive at baseline.

With respect to this clone: The antigen is undetermined.

Germline V CDR1 and CDR2: MDHEN, SYDVKM. Trimming at V came to 10 bases and at J to 0 bases, leaving 8 bases not matched to a gene. CDR3 length: 14 amino acids. Assay: immunoSEQ multiplex PCR; the TCRdb copy retains only in-frame clones and omits some. The sample consists of about 130,000 clones, 87% of them appearing once. The clonotype originates from an adult in good health. The genes are TRBV28 and TRBJ1-1, with 7 bases identical to TRBD1. Here the sequenced sample was peripheral blood, taken on day 0 of AZD1222 vaccination. The CDR3 region is CATMTGLMNTEAFF. CDR3 DNA: TGTGCCACTATGACAGGGCTCATGAACACTGAAGCTTTCTTT.